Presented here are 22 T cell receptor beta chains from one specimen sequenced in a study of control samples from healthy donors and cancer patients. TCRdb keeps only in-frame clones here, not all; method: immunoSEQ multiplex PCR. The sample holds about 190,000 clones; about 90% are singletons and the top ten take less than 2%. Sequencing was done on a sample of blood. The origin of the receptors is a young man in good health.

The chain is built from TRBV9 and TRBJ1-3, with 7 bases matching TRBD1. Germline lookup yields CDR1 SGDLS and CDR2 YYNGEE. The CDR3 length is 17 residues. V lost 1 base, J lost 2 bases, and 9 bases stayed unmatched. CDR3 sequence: CASSVTPGTATGNTIYF. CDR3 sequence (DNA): TGTGCCAGCAGCGTAACCCCCGGGACAGCCACTGGAAACACCATATATTTT. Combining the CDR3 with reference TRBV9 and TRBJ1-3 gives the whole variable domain DSGVTQTPKHLITATGQRVTLRCSPRSGDLSVYWYQQSLDQGLQFLIQYYNGEERAKGNILERFSAQQFPDLHSELNLSSLELGDSALYFCASSVTPGTATGNTIYFGEGSWLTVV.

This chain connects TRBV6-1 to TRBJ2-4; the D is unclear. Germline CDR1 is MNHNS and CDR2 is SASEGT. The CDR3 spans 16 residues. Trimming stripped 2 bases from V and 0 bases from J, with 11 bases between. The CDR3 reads CASSEWAAQAKNIQYF. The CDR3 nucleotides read TGTGCCAGCAGTGAATGGGCCGCGCAAGCCAAAAACATTCAGTACTTC.

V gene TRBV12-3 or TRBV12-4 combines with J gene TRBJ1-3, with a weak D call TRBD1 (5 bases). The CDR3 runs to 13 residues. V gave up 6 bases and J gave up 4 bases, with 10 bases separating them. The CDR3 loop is CASRGVAGNTIYF. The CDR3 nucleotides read TGTGCCAGCAGAGGGGTGGCCGGAAACACCATATATTTT.

The CDR3 here is CASSEGYNYGYTF. The CDR3 DNA reads as TGTGCCAGCAGTGAAGGTTATAACTATGGCTACACCTTC. V usage is TRBV25-1 and J usage is TRBJ1-2, with D unclear. This CDR3 contains 13 residues. Trimming removed 2 bases at V and 1 base at J, with 5 bases between. Germline V gene lookup returns CDR1 MGHDK and CDR2 SYGVNS.

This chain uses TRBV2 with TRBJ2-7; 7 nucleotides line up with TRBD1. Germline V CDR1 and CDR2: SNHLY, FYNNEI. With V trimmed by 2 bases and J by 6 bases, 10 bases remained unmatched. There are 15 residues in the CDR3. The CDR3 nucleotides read TGTGCCAGCAGTGAACGGACAGGCTTTATCGCCGAGCAGTACTTC. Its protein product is CASSERTGFIAEQYF.

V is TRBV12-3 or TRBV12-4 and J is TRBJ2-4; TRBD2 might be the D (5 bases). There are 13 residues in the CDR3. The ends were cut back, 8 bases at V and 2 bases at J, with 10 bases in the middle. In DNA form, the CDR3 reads TGTGCCAGCCTTCGGGGTTCCAAAAACATTCAGTACTTC. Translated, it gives CASLRGSKNIQYF.

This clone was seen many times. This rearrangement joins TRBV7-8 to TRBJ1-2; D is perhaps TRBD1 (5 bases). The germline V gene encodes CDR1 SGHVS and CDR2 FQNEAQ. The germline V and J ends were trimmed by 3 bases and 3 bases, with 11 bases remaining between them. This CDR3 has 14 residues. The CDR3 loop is CASSFNRGDYGYTF. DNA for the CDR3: TGTGCCAGCAGCTTCAATAGAGGGGACTATGGCTACACCTTC.

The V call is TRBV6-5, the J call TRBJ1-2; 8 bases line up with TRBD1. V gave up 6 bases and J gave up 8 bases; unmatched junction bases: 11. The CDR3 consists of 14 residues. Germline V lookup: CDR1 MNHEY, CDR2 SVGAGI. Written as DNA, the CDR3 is TGTGCCAGCAGACCCGGGCAGGGGGCAGGAGGCTACACCTTC. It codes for CASRPGQGAGGYTF.

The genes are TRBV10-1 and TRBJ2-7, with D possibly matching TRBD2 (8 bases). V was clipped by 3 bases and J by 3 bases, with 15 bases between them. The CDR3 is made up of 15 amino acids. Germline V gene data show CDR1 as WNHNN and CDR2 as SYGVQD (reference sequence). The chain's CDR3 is CASSDSGTAFYEQYF. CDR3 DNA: TGCGCCAGCAGTGATAGCGGGACAGCGTTCTACGAGCAGTACTTC.

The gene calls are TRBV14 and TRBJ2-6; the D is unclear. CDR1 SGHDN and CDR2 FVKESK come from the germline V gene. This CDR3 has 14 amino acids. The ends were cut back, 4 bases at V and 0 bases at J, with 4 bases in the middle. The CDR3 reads CASSLTSGANVLTF. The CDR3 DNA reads TGTGCCAGCAGCCTTACCTCTGGGGCCAACGTCCTGACTTTC.

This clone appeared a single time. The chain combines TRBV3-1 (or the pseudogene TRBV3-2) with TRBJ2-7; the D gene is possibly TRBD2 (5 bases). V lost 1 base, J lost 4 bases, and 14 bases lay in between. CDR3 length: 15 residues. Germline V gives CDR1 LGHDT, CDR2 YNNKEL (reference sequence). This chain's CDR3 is CASSQVRLARYEQYF. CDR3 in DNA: TGTGCCAGCAGCCAAGTTCGGCTAGCTAGGTACGAGCAGTACTTC.

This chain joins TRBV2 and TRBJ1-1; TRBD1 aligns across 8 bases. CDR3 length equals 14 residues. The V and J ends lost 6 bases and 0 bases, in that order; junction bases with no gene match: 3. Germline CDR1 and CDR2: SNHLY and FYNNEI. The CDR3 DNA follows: TGTGCCAGCAGCAGGGGGCTGATGAACACTGAAGCTTTCTTT. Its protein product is CASSRGLMNTEAFF.

The CDR3 sequence: CASSYPGTRNYNEQFF. CDR3 in DNA: TGCGCCAGCAGCTACCCCGGGACACGTAATTACAATGAGCAGTTCTTC. The V and J genes are TRBV4-1 and TRBJ2-1; D might be TRBD1 (6 bases). The CDR3 length is 16 residues. Trimming pared 5 bases from V and 4 bases from J, leaving 18 bases between. Germline values: CDR1 MGHRA, CDR2 YSYEKL.

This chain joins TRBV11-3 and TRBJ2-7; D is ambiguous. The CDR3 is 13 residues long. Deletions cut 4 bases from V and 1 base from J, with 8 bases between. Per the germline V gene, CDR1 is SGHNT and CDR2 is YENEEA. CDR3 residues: CASSSTSSYEQYF. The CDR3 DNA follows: TGTGCCAGCAGCTCAACCTCATCCTACGAGCAGTACTTC.

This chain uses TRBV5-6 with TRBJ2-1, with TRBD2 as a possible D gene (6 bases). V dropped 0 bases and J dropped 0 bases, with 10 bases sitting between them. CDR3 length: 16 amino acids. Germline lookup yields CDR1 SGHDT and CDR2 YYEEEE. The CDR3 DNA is TGTGCCAGCAGCTTGGTAGGAGGGTTCTCCTACAATGAGCAGTTCTTC. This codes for CASSLVGGFSYNEQFF.

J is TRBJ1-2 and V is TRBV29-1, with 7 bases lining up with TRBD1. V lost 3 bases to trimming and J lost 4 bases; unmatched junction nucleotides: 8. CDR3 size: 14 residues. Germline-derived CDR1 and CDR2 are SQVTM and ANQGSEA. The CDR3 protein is CSVDETGTGYGYTF. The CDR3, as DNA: TGCAGCGTTGACGAGACAGGGACCGGCTATGGCTACACCTTC.

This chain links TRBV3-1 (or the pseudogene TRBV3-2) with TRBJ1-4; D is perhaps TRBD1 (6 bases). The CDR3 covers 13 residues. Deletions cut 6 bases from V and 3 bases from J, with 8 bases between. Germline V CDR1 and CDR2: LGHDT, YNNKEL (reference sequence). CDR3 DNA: TGTGCCAGCAGGGGGGCATCTAATGAAAAACTGTTTTTT. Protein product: CASRGASNEKLFF.

The DNA of the CDR3 is TGTGCCAGCAGTGCTAGCGGCCTGAACACCGGGGAGCTGTTTTTT. Its translation: CASSASGLNTGELFF. This rearrangement joins TRBV7-6 to TRBJ2-2; 7 bases fit TRBD2. Germline V CDR1 and CDR2: SGHVS, FNYEAQ. The J segment lost 1 base and the V segment lost 6 bases, leaving 5 bases of the junction unmatched. The CDR3 spans 15 residues.

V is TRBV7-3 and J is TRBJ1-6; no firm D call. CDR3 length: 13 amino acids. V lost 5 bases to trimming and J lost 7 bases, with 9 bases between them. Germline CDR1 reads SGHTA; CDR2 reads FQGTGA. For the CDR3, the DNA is TGTGCCAGCAGCACCTCACCGAATTCACCCCTCCACTTT. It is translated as CASSTSPNSPLHF. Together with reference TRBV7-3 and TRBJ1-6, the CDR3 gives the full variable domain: GAGVSQTPSNKVTEKGKYVELRCDPISGHTALYWYRQSLGQGPEFLIYFQGTGAADDSGLPNDRFFAVRPEGSVSTLKIQRTERGDSAVYLCASSTSPNSPLHFGNGTRLTVT.

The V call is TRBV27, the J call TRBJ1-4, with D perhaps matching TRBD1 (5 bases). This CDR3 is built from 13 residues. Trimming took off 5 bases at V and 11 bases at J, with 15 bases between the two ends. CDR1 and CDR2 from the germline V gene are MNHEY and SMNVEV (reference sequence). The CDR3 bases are TGTGCCAGCAGTGCGCGCTTGGGGGGGAAACTGTTTTTT. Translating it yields CASSARLGGKLFF.

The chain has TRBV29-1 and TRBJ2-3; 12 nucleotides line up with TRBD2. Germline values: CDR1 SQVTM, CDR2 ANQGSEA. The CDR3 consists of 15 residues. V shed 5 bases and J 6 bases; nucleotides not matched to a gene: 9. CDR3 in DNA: TGCAGCGTTCTTACTAGCGGGGGGTTCGTGGATACGCAGTATTTT. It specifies CSVLTSGGFVDTQYF.

DNA of the CDR3: TGTGCCAGCAGCTTAAGCAGGGGGATCTACGAGCAGTACTTC. It is translated as CASSLSRGIYEQYF. The chain is built from TRBV7-9 and TRBJ2-7; 7 nucleotides agree with TRBD1. V was clipped by 2 bases and J by 3 bases; unmatched bases: 4. The V gene's germline CDR1 is SEHNR and CDR2 FQNEAQ (reference sequence). The CDR3 runs to 14 residues.